Listed below are T cell receptor beta chains from one sample, sequenced in a study of cytomegalovirus exposure and HLA in healthy donors. Generated by immunoSEQ multiplex PCR, the TCRdb table keeps only in-frame clones and is missing some. The table has around 120,000 clones, around nine tenths seen once. Specimen: PBMCs. The receptors originated from a young man in good health and CMV-seropositive. CDR3s include the opening cysteine and the closing phenylalanine or tryptophan. D genes are given only for firm matches. Size values are once, few and many counts, or a class for expanded clones, and some rows have none.

d_call	v_call	clone_size	j_call	cdr3_aa	cdr3_nt
-	TRBV7-8	-	TRBJ2-7	CASSSRPGELYEQYF	TGTGCCAGCAGCTCCCGCCCGGGAGAGCTCTACGAGCAGTACTTC
-	TRBV4-1	-	TRBJ2-3	CASSPGGPRSTDTQYF	TGCGCCAGCAGCCCCGGGGGGCCGCGTAGCACAGATACGCAGTATTTT
-	TRBV19	-	TRBJ2-6	CATSVSGANVLTF	TGTGCCACGTCAGTCTCTGGGGCCAACGTCCTGACTTTC
-	TRBV6-4	once	TRBJ2-3	CASSGGGPTDTQYF	TGTGCCAGCAGTGGGGGGGGCCCCACAGATACGCAGTATTTT
TRBD2	TRBV5-4	-	TRBJ2-1	CASSLAAGGEYNEQFF	TGTGCCAGCAGCTTGGCCGCGGGGGGCGAGTACAATGAGCAGTTCTTC
TRBD1	TRBV2	-	TRBJ1-1	CASSPGGRRTSAFF	TGTGCCAGCAGTCCAGGGGGGAGACGAACGTCAGCTTTCTTT
-	TRBV25-1	-	TRBJ1-2	CASQPQDTYNYGYTF	TGTGCCAGCCAACCCCAGGATACCTATAACTATGGCTACACCTTC
-	TRBV6-1	-	TRBJ1-1	CASSDVDGAFF	TGTGCCAGCAGTGATGTCGATGGCGCTTTCTTT
TRBD2	TRBV27	-	TRBJ2-1	CASTGAGGRSEQFF	TGTGCCAGCACCGGGGCGGGGGGGCGGAGTGAGCAGTTCTTC
-	TRBV20-1	-	TRBJ2-3	CSARPTDTQYF	TGCAGTGCTAGACCAACAGATACGCAGTATTTT
TRBD1	TRBV7-9	-	TRBJ1-2	CASSQQGYGYTF	TGTGCCAGCAGCCAACAGGGGTATGGCTACACCTTC
TRBD1	TRBV19	-	TRBJ1-5	CASSGTGWGEPQHF	TGTGCCAGTTCCGGGACAGGGTGGGGTGAGCCCCAGCATTTT
TRBD1	TRBV5-1	-	TRBJ1-1	CASRTSGTGAEAFF	TGCGCCAGCCGAACTTCCGGGACAGGCGCTGAAGCTTTCTTT
-	TRBV27	-	TRBJ1-1	CASSRLATTGTTEAFF	TGTGCCAGCAGTCGCCTAGCTACTACAGGGACCACTGAAGCTTTCTTT
TRBD1	TRBV5-1	-	TRBJ1-5	CASSEGTGSFGQPQHF	TGCGCCAGCAGCGAAGGGACAGGGAGTTTCGGTCAGCCCCAGCATTTT
-	TRBV6-5	-	TRBJ1-5	CASSGQQNQPQHF	TGTGCCAGCAGTGGACAGCAAAATCAGCCCCAGCATTTT
TRBD2	TRBV7-7	-	TRBJ2-3	CASSGGLADTQYF	TGTGCCAGCTCGGGGGGACTGGCAGATACGCAGTATTTT
-	TRBV19	-	TRBJ1-3	CASRQEFRNTIYF	TGTGCCAGTAGACAGGAATTCCGAAACACCATATATTTT
TRBD1	TRBV9	-	TRBJ1-2	CASSVGGQGDYGYTF	TGTGCCAGCAGCGTAGGAGGACAGGGGGACTATGGCTACACCTTC
TRBD1	TRBV5-1	-	TRBJ2-5	CASNVQGQYQETQYF	TGCGCCAGCAATGTACAGGGGCAGTACCAAGAGACCCAGTACTTC
TRBD2	TRBV4-2	once	TRBJ2-3	CASSQVAGGSDTQYF	TGTGCCAGCAGCCAAGTAGCGGGGGGCTCAGATACGCAGTATTTT
-	TRBV2	-	TRBJ2-5	CASSPNTRDTLDF	TGTGCCAGCAGTCCTAACACCCGGGACACCCTAGACTTC
-	TRBV2	-	TRBJ1-4	CASSGETEKLFF	TGTGCCAGCAGTGGGGAGACTGAAAAACTGTTTTTT
TRBD1	TRBV18	-	TRBJ1-5	CASSPGQEINQPQHF	TGTGCCAGCTCACCGGGACAGGAGATCAATCAGCCCCAGCATTTT
TRBD1	TRBV2	-	TRBJ1-3	CASREIRTGSGNTIYF	TGTGCCAGCAGGGAAATACGGACAGGGTCTGGAAACACCATATATTTT
-	TRBV27	once	TRBJ1-1	CASSFLRETEAFF	TGTGCCAGCAGTTTTTTGAGGGAGACTGAAGCTTTCTTT
-	TRBV5-1	-	TRBJ2-7	CASSPGQIYEQYF	TGCGCCAGCAGCCCCGGACAAATCTACGAGCAGTACTTC
-	TRBV2	-	TRBJ1-1	CASRPGGAEAFF	TGTGCCAGCCGACCGGGGGGGGCTGAAGCTTTCTTT
TRBD2	TRBV6-5	-	TRBJ2-7	CASGSEGGGVYEQYF	TGTGCCAGCGGCTCGGAAGGTGGGGGGGTCTACGAGCAGTACTTC
TRBD1	TRBV5-1	-	TRBJ1-1	CASSLGPDRMNTEAFF	TGCGCCAGCAGCTTGGGCCCGGACAGGATGAACACTGAAGCTTTCTTT
-	TRBV6-6	few	TRBJ2-3	CASSYGQSTDTQYF	TGTGCCAGCAGTTACGGACAGTCCACAGATACGCAGTATTTT
-	TRBV2	-	TRBJ1-6	CASSSGASSYNSPLHF	TGTGCCAGCAGCTCTGGGGCTAGCTCCTATAATTCACCCCTCCACTTT
-	TRBV5-1	-	TRBJ2-1	CASSSMTGSYNEQFF	TGCGCCAGCAGCTCCATGACAGGCTCCTACAATGAGCAGTTCTTC
TRBD1	TRBV27	-	TRBJ1-6	CASSQGAPGAPLHF	TGTGCCAGCAGCCAGGGGGCTCCAGGGGCACCCCTCCACTTT
-	TRBV18	-	TRBJ2-2	CASSPMTGHPKRELFF	TGTGCCAGCTCACCGATGACAGGTCACCCTAAGCGGGAGCTGTTTTTT
TRBD1	TRBV11-2	-	TRBJ1-3	CASSTWRDRGGSGNTIYF	TGTGCCAGCAGCACGTGGAGGGACAGGGGCGGCTCTGGAAACACCATATATTTT
-	TRBV5-5	-	TRBJ1-6	CASSLLRGYSPLHF	TGTGCCAGCAGCTTGTTAAGGGGTTATTCACCCCTCCACTTT
TRBD2	TRBV10-3	-	TRBJ2-7	CAIRGTSGTYEQYF	TGTGCCATCAGGGGGACTAGCGGAACCTACGAGCAGTACTTC
TRBD1	TRBV7-8	-	TRBJ1-1	CASSFLTGTGRVTEAFF	TGTGCCAGCAGCTTTTTGACCGGGACAGGGCGGGTCACTGAAGCTTTCTTT
TRBD1	TRBV7-9	once	TRBJ1-4	CASSLGQGGEKLFF	TGTGCCAGCAGCCTGGGACAGGGTGGGGAAAAACTGTTTTTT
TRBD2	TRBV5-6	-	TRBJ2-5	CASSRQGGSQETQYF	TGTGCCAGCAGCCGTCAGGGAGGGTCCCAAGAGACCCAGTACTTC
TRBD1	TRBV7-9	-	TRBJ1-2	CASSSWDRGRNGYTF	TGTGCCAGCAGCTCCTGGGACAGGGGGAGAAATGGCTACACCTTC
-	TRBV28	few	TRBJ1-1	CASSLSRGVRTEAFF	TGTGCCAGCAGTTTGAGCAGGGGCGTGAGGACTGAAGCTTTCTTT
TRBD1	TRBV6-1	-	TRBJ1-1	CASNGQARDAFF	TGTGCCAGCAACGGACAGGCCAGGGACGCTTTCTTT
-	TRBV30	-	TRBJ1-6	CAWSVEGLSPLHF	TGTGCCTGGAGTGTGGAGGGGTTATCACCCCTCCACTTT
TRBD2	TRBV27	-	TRBJ2-1	CASSLSLGLAGGNEQFF	TGTGCCAGCAGTTTATCCCTCGGACTAGCGGGGGGGAATGAGCAGTTCTTC
TRBD1	TRBV28	-	TRBJ2-3	CASSLWTGPDTQYF	TGTGCCAGCAGCCTCTGGACAGGGCCAGATACGCAGTATTTT
-	TRBV27	-	TRBJ1-6	CASSLRVPLGSPLHF	TGTGCCAGCAGTTTACGGGTCCCACTCGGATCACCCCTCCACTTT
-	TRBV29-1	once	TRBJ1-2	CSVAKRTALDGYTF	TGCAGCGTTGCCAAAAGGACTGCTCTTGACGGCTACACCTTC
TRBD2	TRBV27	-	TRBJ2-7	CASSPLSGDLMFLREQYF	TGTGCCAGCAGTCCCCTTAGCGGGGACCTTATGTTTCTACGAGAGCAGTACTTC
TRBD1	TRBV27	-	TRBJ1-2	CASSGGGLGYTF	TGTGCCAGCAGTGGAGGGGGCCTTGGCTACACCTTC
-	TRBV7-2	-	TRBJ2-3	CASSLAYPGRSTDTQYF	TGTGCCAGCAGCTTAGCCTACCCAGGGCGAAGCACAGATACGCAGTATTTT
-	TRBV25-1	-	TRBJ2-7	CASSLGLSEQYF	TGTGCCAGCAGCCTGGGACTTTCTGAGCAGTACTTC
TRBD1	TRBV19	-	TRBJ2-7	CASSIPGTGTNEQYF	TGTGCCAGTAGTATCCCCGGGACAGGGACTAACGAGCAGTACTTC
TRBD1	TRBV2	-	TRBJ2-7	CASSATGTGMDEQYF	TGTGCCAGCAGTGCTACCGGGACAGGGATGGACGAGCAGTACTTC